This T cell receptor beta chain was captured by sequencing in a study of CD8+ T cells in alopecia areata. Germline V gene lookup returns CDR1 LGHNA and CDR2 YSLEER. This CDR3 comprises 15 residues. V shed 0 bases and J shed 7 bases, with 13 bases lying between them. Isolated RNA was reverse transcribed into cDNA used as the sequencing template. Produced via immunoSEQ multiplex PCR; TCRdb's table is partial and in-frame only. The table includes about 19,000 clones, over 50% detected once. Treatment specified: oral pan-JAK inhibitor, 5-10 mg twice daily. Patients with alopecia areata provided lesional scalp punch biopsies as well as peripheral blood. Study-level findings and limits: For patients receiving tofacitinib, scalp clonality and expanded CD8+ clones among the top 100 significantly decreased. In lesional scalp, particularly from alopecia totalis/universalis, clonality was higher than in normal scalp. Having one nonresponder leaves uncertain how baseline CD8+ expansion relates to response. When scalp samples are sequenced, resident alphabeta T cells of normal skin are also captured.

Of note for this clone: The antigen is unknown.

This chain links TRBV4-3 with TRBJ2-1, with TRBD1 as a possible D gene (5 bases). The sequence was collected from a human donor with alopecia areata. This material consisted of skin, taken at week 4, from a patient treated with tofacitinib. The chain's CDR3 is CASSQDGNRLNEQFF. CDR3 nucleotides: TGCGCCAGCAGCCAAGATGGTAACAGGCTTAATGAGCAGTTCTTC.